This is a list of T cell receptor beta chains from one sample in a study of T cell responses to AZD1222 COVID-19 vaccine. Data came from immunoSEQ multiplex PCR; TCRdb stores just in-frame clones and leaves some out. The data show around 140,000 clones, with 93% seen just once and around 5% held by the top ten. Sequenced material: peripheral blood, taken on day 0 of AZD1222 vaccination. These TCRs come from an adult in good health. Each CDR3 is given with its conserved first and last residue. The order of the fields is V gene, D gene, J gene, clone size, CDR3 DNA, CDR3 protein. A D gene is named only where the DNA matches it firmly. Expanded clones are given a class, and other clones once, few, many or no size at all.

TRBV27	TRBD1	TRBJ2-7	few	TGTGCCAGCAGGACGTTGATTGGACAGGGAAATATTGTGCAGTACTTC	CASRTLIGQGNIVQYF
TRBV4-1	NA	TRBJ2-6	NA	TGCGCCAGCAGTCATACAGGGTCTGGGGCCAACGTCCTGACTTTC	CASSHTGSGANVLTF
TRBV9	TRBD1	TRBJ1-6	NA	TGTGCCAGCAGCGTAGGAGGGGGCGCAGATAATTCACCCCTCCACTTT	CASSVGGGADNSPLHF
TRBV7-3	NA	TRBJ2-3	NA	TGTGCCAGCAGCCCCGACACAGATACGCAGTATTTT	CASSPDTDTQYF
TRBV28	TRBD1	TRBJ1-2	NA	TGTGCCAGCAGGGGGACAGCACTCTATGGCTACACCTTC	CASRGTALYGYTF
TRBV9	NA	TRBJ2-2	NA	TGTGCCAGCAGCGTCACCGGGGCCGGGGAGCTGTTTTTT	CASSVTGAGELFF
TRBV2	TRBD2	TRBJ2-3	NA	TGTGCCAGCAGTGGGTTTGCGGGAGTGAAAGATACGCAGTATTTT	CASSGFAGVKDTQYF
TRBV3-1/TRBV3-2	NA	TRBJ1-2	NA	TGTGCCAGCAGTCCGGGGACGCAGGGAACCTATGGCTACACCTTC	CASSPGTQGTYGYTF
TRBV6-5	NA	TRBJ2-2	NA	TGTGCCAGCAGCCCAGCGGCGAACACCGGGGAGCTGTTTTTT	CASSPAANTGELFF
TRBV12-5	NA	TRBJ2-1	NA	TGTGCTAGTGGTTTGGTTCGGTCAGTCGGGCTCAATGAGCAGTTCTTC	CASGLVRSVGLNEQFF
TRBV30	NA	TRBJ1-2	NA	TGTGCCTGGAGTTCGTGGGAGGTCTCCATCTATGGCTACACCTTC	CAWSSWEVSIYGYTF
TRBV18	NA	TRBJ2-1	NA	TGTGCCAGCTCACCAATGGGGGAGCGCCACAATGAGCAGTTCTTC	CASSPMGERHNEQFF
TRBV11-2	NA	TRBJ2-5	NA	TGTGCCAGCAGCCAGACAGTACTGCAAGAGACCCAGTACTTC	CASSQTVLQETQYF
TRBV27	TRBD2	TRBJ2-3	NA	TGTGCCAGCAGTTCTTTAGCGGGAGGGCTCTCGGATACGCAGTATTTT	CASSSLAGGLSDTQYF
TRBV12-5	NA	TRBJ2-4	NA	TGTGCTAGTGGTCCCGGGGACAAAGCAGCGGCCCCAAACATTCAGTACTTC	CASGPGDKAAAPNIQYF
TRBV12-2	NA	TRBJ1-5	NA	TGTGCAAGTCGCCCCAGTGGGGGGCGAGGTAGCAATCAGCCCCAGCATTTT	CASRPSGGRGSNQPQHF
TRBV7-3	NA	TRBJ1-1	NA	TGTGCCAGCAGGCCCGGGGGGGACGACTCCAACGAAGCTTTCTTT	CASRPGGDDSNEAFF
TRBV6-2/TRBV6-3	NA	TRBJ2-7	once	TGTGCCAGCAGACCTGGGACCCAGAGCTCCTACGAGCAGTACTTC	CASRPGTQSSYEQYF
TRBV4-3	NA	TRBJ2-7	NA	TGCGCCAGCAGCCAAGATTACGGGGTATCGTTCTACGAGCAGTACTTC	CASSQDYGVSFYEQYF
TRBV28	NA	TRBJ1-2	NA	TGTGCCAGCAGTTGGGACGGGCCCTATGGCTACACCTTC	CASSWDGPYGYTF
TRBV4-1	NA	TRBJ1-2	NA	TGCGCCAGCAGCCAAGATTTGGGACACTATGGCTACACCTTC	CASSQDLGHYGYTF
TRBV9	TRBD2	TRBJ2-1	NA	TGTGCCAGCAGCGTAGATGCGGGACTAGCGATCTATGAGCAGTTCTTC	CASSVDAGLAIYEQFF
TRBV20-1	NA	TRBJ1-5	NA	TGCAGTGCTAGTAAAGGGACCGGTCAGCCCCAGCATTTT	CSASKGTGQPQHF
TRBV7-3	NA	TRBJ1-2	once	TGTGCCAGCAGCGATAGTAAGGGGGGCGGCGACTATGGCTACACCTTC	CASSDSKGGGDYGYTF
TRBV7-3	NA	TRBJ2-1	NA	TGTGCCAGCAGCTTATATGGGACCGTCGGCAAGGATGAGCAGTTCTTC	CASSLYGTVGKDEQFF
TRBV4-1	NA	TRBJ2-1	NA	TGCGCCAGCAGCCAAGATCTCTCGATAGGCGAGCAGTTCTTC	CASSQDLSIGEQFF
TRBV7-2	NA	TRBJ1-2	NA	TGTGCCAGCAGCTTAGTGGGGGATGGCTACACCTTC	CASSLVGDGYTF
TRBV30	TRBD1	TRBJ1-5	once	TGTGCCTGGGCAACAGGGGCCCTCAATCAGCCCCAGCATTTT	CAWATGALNQPQHF
TRBV5-1	TRBD1	TRBJ2-1	NA	TGCGCCAGCAGCCGGGACAGTACCTCCAATGAGCAGTTCTTC	CASSRDSTSNEQFF
TRBV28	TRBD2	TRBJ2-1	NA	TGTGCCGGCGCAGGGGGGCGGGAGGGCCGAAGTCAGTTCTTC	CAGAGGREGRSQFF
TRBV7-6	TRBD1	TRBJ1-3	NA	TGTGCCAGCAGCGTTGGGACAGGGGGCACTGGAAACACCATATATTTT	CASSVGTGGTGNTIYF
TRBV27	NA	TRBJ2-3	NA	TGTGCCAGCAGTTTTAGGGATACGCAGTATTTT	CASSFRDTQYF
TRBV2	NA	TRBJ1-2	NA	TGTGCCAGCAGCCCGGGAGGAGGCTATGGCTACACCTTC	CASSPGGGYGYTF
TRBV24-1	NA	TRBJ2-3	NA	TGTGCCACCAGTCTAGGGGATACGCAGTATTTT	CATSLGDTQYF
TRBV19	TRBD1	TRBJ1-1	once	TGTGCCAGTATCACAAAGGGGGCGCGGCCCTACACTGAAGCTTTCTTT	CASITKGARPYTEAFF
TRBV6-5	TRBD1	TRBJ1-6	NA	TGTGCCAGCAGATGGGACAGCTTCTATAATTCACCCCTCCACTTT	CASRWDSFYNSPLHF
TRBV21-1	NA	TRBJ2-3	NA	TGTGCCAGCAAACCTCGGGATACGCAGTATTTT	CASKPRDTQYF
TRBV5-4	NA	TRBJ2-2	NA	TGTGCCAGCAGCTCCCCCGGGGGGGAGCTGTTTTTT	CASSSPGGELFF
TRBV28	NA	TRBJ2-7	NA	TGTGCCAGCAACCGGGTCCCCTTCTACGAGCAGTACTTC	CASNRVPFYEQYF
TRBV4-1	TRBD1	TRBJ1-1	NA	TGCGCCAGCAGGGATACAGGGGAGTGGGTGAACACTGAAGCTTTCTTT	CASRDTGEWVNTEAFF
TRBV28	NA	TRBJ1-1	NA	TGTGCCAGCAGTCCCCTGGGGACTGAAGCTTTCTTT	CASSPLGTEAFF
TRBV9	NA	TRBJ1-4	once	TGTGCCAGCAGCGATGGAGAACATGAAAAACTGTTTTTT	CASSDGEHEKLFF
TRBV27	TRBD2	TRBJ2-3	NA	TGTGCCAGCATGTCCGGGACTAGCGGCCTCAGCCGGGGGTTCGCAGATACGCAGTATTTT	CASMSGTSGLSRGFADTQYF
TRBV28	NA	TRBJ2-7	NA	TGTGCCAGCAGTCCCATAAACAGGGTTTACGAGCAGTACTTC	CASSPINRVYEQYF
TRBV7-2	NA	TRBJ1-6	NA	TGTGCCAGCAGCGCTTTGACAGGACCTTATAATTCACCCCTCCACTTT	CASSALTGPYNSPLHF
TRBV4-2	TRBD1	TRBJ1-1	NA	TGTGCCAGCAGCCAAGATCAGGGGGGGGCTACTGAAGCTTTCTTT	CASSQDQGGATEAFF
TRBV14	NA	TRBJ2-7	once	TGTGCCAGCAGCCCTAGAATTGCGGGAGAGCAGTACTTC	CASSPRIAGEQYF
TRBV24-1	TRBD2	TRBJ2-1	NA	TGTGCCACCAGTGATTCGGGACTAGCGGGAGCCCTGGGGAATGAGCAGTTCTTC	CATSDSGLAGALGNEQFF
TRBV4-1	NA	TRBJ1-2	NA	TGCGCCAGCAGCCACCTCGCCGGGGGCTACTATGGCTACACCTTC	CASSHLAGGYYGYTF
TRBV6-4	NA	TRBJ1-5	NA	TGTGCCAGCAGTTCCTTTCAGGGGCAGCCCCAGCATTTT	CASSSFQGQPQHF